This TCR beta chain was recovered during a study of OX40 agonist ivuxolimab in advanced cancers. Background for the entire study: Ivuxolimab was an agonistic, fully human IgG2 monoclonal antibody directed against OX40 (CD134), a costimulatory receptor. Intravenous ivuxolimab was administered to patients every 2 weeks at six dose levels: 0.01, 0.1, 0.3, 1.5, 3 and 10 mg/kg. Among the roughly 50 dose-escalation patients, approximately 20 had hepatocellular carcinoma, about 15 melanoma, 9 renal cell carcinoma and 9 head and neck cancer. In the dose-escalation cohort, approximately 80% of patients were male, and the mean age was around 60 years with a range of roughly 23 to 79. Patients were allowed to have had prior anti-PD-1, anti-PD-L1 or anti-CTLA-4 therapy, and 40% of the dose-escalation patients had been treated with checkpoint inhibitors. Partial responses were achieved by three dose-escalation patients, of whom one had hepatocellular carcinoma and two had cutaneous melanoma. Peripheral TCRbeta sequencing aimed to test whether ivuxolimab altered TCR sequence diversity and caused clonal T-cell expansion. The paper describes the monotherapy dose-escalation part (N of about 54 patients) of the phase I trial of ivuxolimab.

Genomic DNA was isolated from the sorted cells so that the TCRbeta CDR3 region could be sequenced. TCRbeta CDR3 regions were sequenced using the immunoSEQ Assay. TCRdb retrieved this table from immuneACCESS and kept in-frame rearrangements only. Not all clones are present; in checked studies, unresolved V genes account for under half, and no reason is known for the remainder. Counted in this sample were fewer than 80,000 clones; 75% to 90% of them appeared once. Jointly, the top ten make up around 2.2% of the sample. Patients with autoimmune disease history or receiving systemic immunosuppression were excluded from the trial. In every dose cohort, peripheral blood was drawn for TCR sequencing at baseline, cycle 4 day 1, and cycle 7 day 1. Samples came from an open-label, multicenter, first-in-human phase I dose-escalation trial of ivuxolimab. Adults with locally advanced or metastatic melanoma, renal cell, hepatocellular, or head and neck squamous cell carcinoma were enrolled in the trial. Before TCR sequencing, CD4+ T cells and CD8+ T cells were sorted from peripheral blood as separate populations.

V loses 7 bases, J loses 6 bases, and the germline ends lie 18 bases apart. Reading from cysteine to phenylalanine, the CDR3 counts 14 amino acids. Just the 42-base CDR3 DNA is kept, in frame starting at base 1. CDR1 and CDR2 are drawn from the germline V gene: ENHRY, SYGVKD. General conclusions and limits of the study: Low levels of normalized T-cell clonal expansion were also seen in some patients who did not respond. At doses from 0.1 to 3.0 mg/kg, clonal expansion was seen in both CD4+ and CD8+ blood T cells between baseline and week 6. The antigen specificity of the clonally expanded peripheral T cells was not determined. After ivuxolimab, CD8+ T cells had more expanded clones than CD4+ T cells on average. Partial responders in the 0.1-3.0 mg/kg groups had among the lowest normalized peripheral clonal expansion, especially among CD8+ T cells.

This clone was counted between two and nine times. Its antigen has not been determined. Within one base of it there is no much larger clone, and no base qualities were kept. The chain was built from TRBV10-3 and TRBJ1-2, and TRBD1 may be the D gene, going by 5 matching bases. The receptor comes from an adult with an advanced solid tumor such as melanoma, head and neck, liver or kidney cancer. Source: CD4+ or CD8+ T cells sorted from blood, taken in a trial of the OX40 agonist ivuxolimab. The CDR3 amino acid sequence is: CAITVGGERDGYTF. The sequenced DNA: TGTGCCATCACCGTGGGGGGGGAAAGGGATGGCTACACCTTC.